The 27 T cell receptor beta chains reported below all come from one sample, sequenced in a study of blood T cell repertoires in COVID-19. Repertoires were generated with immunoSEQ multiplex PCR, while TCRdb's copy carries only in-frame clones and drops some. The table lists some 59,000 clones, 80% to 90% of them singletons, with less than 2% in the top ten. What was sequenced was peripheral blood. The receptor source for this set is a man aged 60 to 75 with acute or convalescent COVID-19.

This sequence joins TRBV7-2 and TRBJ2-7, with TRBD2 as a possible D gene (6 bases). The CDR3 is 12 residues long. Per germline, CDR1 SGHTA and CDR2 FQGNSA. Deletions cut 8 bases from V and 3 bases from J, with 11 bases between. The CDR3: CASRRGDYEQYF. In DNA, the CDR3 is TGTGCCAGCCGGCGGGGCGACTACGAGCAGTACTTC.

The CDR3 nucleotides read TGTGCCAGTAACGTCCAGGGGGCGCTTGGCAATCAGCCCCAGCATTTT. Encoded protein: CASNVQGALGNQPQHF. The chain recombines TRBV19 with TRBJ1-5; 8 nucleotides agree with TRBD1. CDR1 is LNHDA, CDR2 SQIVND, per germline (reference sequence). The V and J ends lost 7 bases and 2 bases, in that order; junction bases with no gene match: 10. The CDR3 length is 16 residues. Combining the CDR3 with reference TRBV19 and TRBJ1-5 gives the whole variable domain DGGITQSPKYLFRKEGQNVTLSCEQNLNHDAMYWYRQDPGQGLRLIYYSQIVNDFQKGDIAEGYSVSREKKESFPLTVTSAQKNPTAFYLCASNVQGALGNQPQHFGDGTRLSIL.

The chain employs TRBV2 and TRBJ2-2; TRBD1 matches at 7 bases. The CDR3 has 14 residues. J lost 8 bases, V lost 3 bases, and 6 bases had no gene match. CDR1 is SNHLY, CDR2 FYNNEI, per germline. CDR3 coding DNA: TGTGCCAGCAGTGACTTTCAGGGGGTAGGGGAGCTGTTTTTT. Translation gives CASSDFQGVGELFF.

The V call is TRBV7-9, the J call TRBJ1-2; possibly TRBD1 for D (5 bases). The germline V and J ends were trimmed by 5 bases and 0 bases, with 10 bases remaining between them. There are 14 residues in the CDR3. The germline CDR1 and CDR2 sequences are SEHNR and FQNEAQ (reference sequence). CDR3 DNA sequence: TGTGCCAGCAGCATTCAGGACACTAACTATGGCTACACCTTC. Residues: CASSIQDTNYGYTF.

The V gene is TRBV19, the J gene TRBJ2-2, with 10 positions matching TRBD1. The length of the CDR3 is 14 residues. The V gene end was trimmed by 7 bases and the J gene end by 4 bases; junction bases not matched to a gene: 3. Germline V lookup: CDR1 LNHDA, CDR2 SQIVND (reference sequence). In DNA, the CDR3 is TGTGCCAGTATCCGGACAGGGGGCACCGGGGAGCTGTTTTTT. This encodes CASIRTGGTGELFF.

The CDR3 DNA reads TGTGCCAGCAGTGAACGTGGGGGACAGGGTAATCAGCCCCAGCATTTT. Its protein is CASSERGGQGNQPQHF. The gene calls are TRBV2 and TRBJ1-5; TRBD1 agrees at 9 bases. This CDR3 has 16 residues. Germline CDR1 SNHLY, CDR2 FYNNEI. With 2 bases clipped from V and 4 bases from J, the junction kept 6 bases outside the gene matches. Filled out from reference TRBV2 and TRBJ1-5, the complete variable domain reads EPEVTQTPSHQVTQMGQEVILRCVPISNHLYFYWYRQILGQKVEFLVSFYNNEISEKSEIFDDQFSVERPDGSNFTLKIRSTKLEDSAMYFCASSERGGQGNQPQHFGDGTRLSIL.

This clone has only one observation. This chain uses TRBV27 with TRBJ1-6, with D maybe TRBD1 (5 bases). There are 13 residues in the CDR3. Germline V CDR1 and CDR2: MNHEY, SMNVEV (reference sequence). The V end lost 10 bases, the J end lost 9 bases, and 16 bases lay between the germline ends. This CDR3 reads CAIKGGVGSPLHF. CDR3 nucleotides: TGTGCCATCAAGGGAGGGGTCGGTTCACCCCTCCACTTT.

This sequence joins TRBV2 and TRBJ1-5, with D maybe TRBD1 (5 bases). The CDR3 runs to 13 residues. V gave up 1 base and J gave up 5 bases, with 6 bases separating them. Germline V gene data show CDR1 as SNHLY and CDR2 as FYNNEI. The CDR3: CASSEGGDQPQHF. The CDR3 DNA is TGTGCCAGCAGTGAAGGGGGGGATCAGCCCCAGCATTTT.

J is TRBJ1-1 and V is TRBV7-9, with unresolved D. Germline CDR1 is SEHNR and CDR2 is FQNEAQ (reference sequence). The CDR3 is 11 amino acids. Trimming removed 7 bases at V and 6 bases at J, with 9 bases between. CDR3: CASKELAEAFF. The DNA of the CDR3 is TGTGCCAGCAAAGAGTTAGCTGAAGCTTTCTTT.

This clone was observed once. This chain uses TRBV6-5 with TRBJ2-3, with D maybe TRBD2 (5 bases). This CDR3 spans 15 amino acids. V was clipped by 0 bases and J by 2 bases, with 9 bases between them. Germline-derived CDR1 and CDR2 are MNHEY and SVGAGI. The CDR3 DNA is TGTGCCAGCAGTTACTCAGGCGGGTACACAGATACGCAGTATTTT. This gives the protein CASSYSGGYTDTQYF.

The CDR3 DNA reads TGCGCCAGCAGCCGGTGGACAGGGGCCACCTACGAGCAGTACTTC. Encoded protein: CASSRWTGATYEQYF. The chain employs TRBV5-1 and TRBJ2-7, with 9 bases lining up with TRBD1. This CDR3 is 15 amino acids long. Germline CDR1 SGHRS, CDR2 YFSETQ. J lost 2 bases, V lost 4 bases, and 7 bases had no gene match.

V gene TRBV5-4 combines with J gene TRBJ2-3, with 7 bases identical to TRBD2. Losses at the gene ends were 0 bases for V and 4 bases for J; bases not matched to a gene: 5. Germline CDR1 reads SGHNT; CDR2 reads YYREEE (reference sequence). This CDR3 contains 15 residues. The CDR3 nucleotides are TGTGCCAGCAGCTTGGTGCGGGGGTTGGCAGATACGCAGTATTTT. The encoded protein is CASSLVRGLADTQYF.

This chain connects TRBV7-3 to TRBJ1-6; D might be TRBD1 (6 bases). Trimming removed 6 bases at V and 6 bases at J, with 18 bases between. The CDR3 is 16 residues long. Germline assignment: CDR1 SGHTA and CDR2 FQGTGA. The CDR3 nucleotides are TGTGCCAGCAGTTGGGGGCCCGGGGGGAGTAATTCACCCCTCCACTTT. This gives the protein CASSWGPGGSNSPLHF.

The chain couples TRBV7-9 to TRBJ2-7; D may be TRBD2 (6 bases). The length of the CDR3 is 15 residues. Germline values: CDR1 SEHNR, CDR2 FQNEAQ (reference sequence). Trimming took 6 bases from V and 1 from J, leaving 16 bases between them. The CDR3 spells CASSYPGDLSYEQYF. In DNA, the CDR3 is TGTGCCAGCAGTTATCCGGGGGACTTATCCTACGAGCAGTACTTC.

The table lists this clone with a count of one. The chain combines TRBV2 with TRBJ1-1; TRBD1 agrees at 8 bases. Germline V CDR1 and CDR2: SNHLY, FYNNEI. V lost 4 bases to trimming and J lost 7 bases; unmatched junction nucleotides: 5. This CDR3 comprises 13 residues. In DNA, the CDR3 is TGTGCCAGCAGTGGGAGACAGGGGAATGAAGCTTTCTTT. Translation gives CASSGRQGNEAFF.

V is TRBV6-1 and J is TRBJ1-5, with D unclear. This CDR3 contains 14 residues. Trimming stripped 0 bases from V and 3 bases from J, with 6 bases between. From germline, CDR1 is MNHNS and CDR2 SASEGT. CDR3 nucleotides: TGTGCCAGCAGTGAAGCGCGACACAATCAGCCCCAGCATTTT. Protein: CASSEARHNQPQHF.

This chain uses TRBV7-2 with TRBJ2-7; perhaps TRBD1 as D (6 bases). CDR3 length: 16 amino acids. Per germline, CDR1 SGHTA and CDR2 FQGNSA. With 1 base removed from V and 2 bases from J, the gap between germline ends came to 15 bases. The CDR3 DNA sequence: TGTGCCAGCAGCTTAGGTGTGGGGGACACGACCTACGAGCAGTACTTC. It specifies CASSLGVGDTTYEQYF.

The chain couples TRBV3-1 (or the pseudogene TRBV3-2) to TRBJ2-1; 8 nucleotides match TRBD2. CDR1 and CDR2 (germline): LGHDT, YNNKEL (reference sequence). This CDR3 has 13 residues. V shed 0 bases and J 12 bases; nucleotides not matched to a gene: 4. CDR3 DNA: TGTGCCAGCAGCCAAGATCGGGGACTAGTGCAGTTCTTC. Amino acids: CASSQDRGLVQFF.

This chain joins TRBV30 and TRBJ2-7; TRBD1 might be the D (6 bases). The CDR3 is 13 amino acids. Germline CDR1 is GTSNPN and CDR2 is SVGIG (reference sequence). Trimming stripped 4 bases from V and 2 bases from J, with 12 bases between. The CDR3 DNA is TGTGCCTGGAACAGGGATCAGACCTACGAGCAGTACTTC. Residues: CAWNRDQTYEQYF. The whole variable domain, filled in from reference TRBV30 and TRBJ2-7, reads SQTIHQWPATLVQPVGSPLSLECTVEGTSNPNLYWYRQAAGRGLQLLFYSVGIGQISSEVPQNLSASRPQDRQFILSSKKLLLSDSGFYLCAWNRDQTYEQYFGPGTRLTVT.

CDR3 protein: CASSLTGTGDEKLFF. DNA for the CDR3: TGTGCCAGCAGCTTAACCGGGACAGGGGATGAAAAACTGTTTTTT. The chain joins TRBV13 to TRBJ1-4, with TRBD1 identical over 10 bases. Germline CDR1 is PRHDT and CDR2 is FYEKMQ (reference sequence). This CDR3 is built from 15 residues. Germline trimming cut 2 bases from V and 6 bases from J; bases unmatched to any gene: 3.

The gene calls are TRBV5-1 and TRBJ1-6; a possible D gene is TRBD1 (5 bases). CDR1 and CDR2 from the germline V gene are SGHRS and YFSETQ. V shed 4 bases and J shed 3 bases, with 11 bases lying between them. CDR3 size: 15 residues. The CDR3 coding sequence is TGCGCCAGCAGCCCCCCCGGGGGCTATAATTCACCCCTCCACTTT. It translates to CASSPPGGYNSPLHF.

This sequence joins TRBV5-4 and TRBJ2-1; possibly TRBD1 for D (5 bases). Trimming left V 4 bases short and J 4 bases short, with 15 bases between. CDR1 and CDR2 (germline): SGHNT, YYREEE (reference sequence). CDR3 length equals 15 residues. For the CDR3, the DNA is TGTGCCAGCAGCGGAACAGGAAATCGTTACAATGAGCAGTTCTTC. Translation gives CASSGTGNRYNEQFF.

V gene TRBV30 combines with J gene TRBJ1-1; TRBD1 aligns across 7 bases. This CDR3 is 15 amino acids long. CDR1 and CDR2 (germline): GTSNPN, SVGIG (reference sequence). The J segment lost 4 bases and the V segment lost 3 bases, leaving 11 bases of the junction unmatched. The CDR3 here is CAWRFFTGAPTEAFF. CDR3 nucleotide sequence: TGTGCCTGGAGATTCTTTACAGGGGCCCCCACTGAAGCTTTCTTT.

This sequence joins TRBV5-8 and TRBJ1-2; D is ambiguous. CDR1 and CDR2 (germline): SGHTS, YDEGEE. V was shortened by 0 bases and J by 2 bases, with 8 bases between the two germline ends. The CDR3 runs 14 residues. In nucleotides, the CDR3 is TGTGCCAGCAGCTTGGCCGGGATCAACTATGGCTACACCTTC. Protein sequence: CASSLAGINYGYTF.

The rearrangement uses TRBV7-9 and TRBJ2-5; 12 bases match TRBD2. The CDR3 contains 16 residues. Germline CDR1 and CDR2: SEHNR and FQNEAQ (reference sequence). J was trimmed by 3 bases and V by 5 bases; bases with no gene match: 7. CDR3 in amino acids: CASSPTRLAGEETQYF. The CDR3 nucleotides are TGTGCCAGCAGCCCGACCCGACTAGCGGGGGAAGAGACCCAGTACTTC. The variable domain in full, with the rest retrieved from reference TRBV7-9 and TRBJ2-5, is DTGVSQNPRHKITKRGQNVTFRCDPISEHNRLYWYRQTLGQGPEFLTYFQNEAQLEKSRLLSDRFSAERPKGSFSTLEIQRTEQGDSAMYLCASSPTRLAGEETQYFGPGTRLLVL.

The J gene is TRBJ2-1, the V gene TRBV24-1; 8 bases map to TRBD1. Germline assignment: CDR1 KGHDR and CDR2 SFDVKD. The CDR3 spans 17 residues. J was trimmed by 6 bases and V by 3 bases; bases with no gene match: 12. The CDR3 DNA sequence: TGTGCCACCAGTGATCCCTCACAGGGGGGTTTTTTCAATGAGCAGTTCTTC. It translates to CATSDPSQGGFFNEQFF.

This clone was seen more than once but under ten times. The rearrangement joins TRBV20-1 to TRBJ1-1; TRBD1 might be the D (5 bases). The CDR3 has 11 amino acids. CDR1 is DFQATT and CDR2 is SNEGSKA in the germline V gene (reference sequence). The V and J ends lost 3 bases and 6 bases respectively, with 8 bases between them. The CDR3 here is CSASPGAEAFF. CDR3 coding DNA: TGCAGTGCTAGTCCGGGGGCTGAAGCTTTCTTT.